The 9 T cell receptor beta chains below come from one sample, sequenced in a study of T-cell reconstitution after alpha-beta-depleted transplantation in children. Unique molecular identifiers were built into the TCRbeta library. TCRdb fed the PCR reads into MiXCR, producing one record per CDR3 protein. The table shows under 300,000 distinct CDR3 sequences, with over 9.5% occurring only once. The starting material was PBMCs from the stem cell graft donor, obtained from the stem cell graft. Every receptor here comes from a human donor who donated a stem cell graft to a child with SCID.

Comments on this clonotype: A clone one base away is much larger, so this may be a read error. The V call is TRBV12-3 or TRBV12-4, the J call TRBJ2-3; 9 bases align to TRBD1. The CDR3 runs 15 residues. The V and J ends lost 1 base and 3 bases, in that order; junction bases with no gene match: 2. The CDR3: CASSLGTGETDTQYF. The CDR3 nucleotides are TGTGCCAGCAGTTTAGGGACAGGGGAAACAGATACGCAGTATTTT.

This clonotype showed up just a few times. V and J are TRBV12-3 or TRBV12-4 and TRBJ2-3, with 9 bases matching TRBD2. The CDR3 spans 15 residues. Trimming at V came to 5 bases and at J to 5 bases, leaving 8 bases not matched to a gene. The CDR3 nucleotides read TGTGCCAGCAGTGCGGGGGGGGGAGAGGTAGATACGCAGTATTTT. It is translated as CASSAGGGEVDTQYF.

This clonotype showed up many times. The chain has TRBV5-1 and TRBJ1-2, with a weak D call TRBD1 (6 bases). From germline, CDR1 is SGHRS and CDR2 YFSETQ. V dropped 0 bases and J dropped 4 bases, with 10 bases sitting between them. The CDR3 runs to 14 residues. CDR3 DNA sequence: TGCGCCAGCAGCTTGGACACAGGGCCCTATGGCTACACCTTC. This sequence encodes CASSLDTGPYGYTF.

This clonotype has only a few counts. The V and J genes are TRBV10-3 and TRBJ1-2, with a weak D call TRBD1 (6 bases). Trimming stripped 10 bases from V and 4 bases from J, with 25 bases between. Germline V gene lookup returns CDR1 ENHRY and CDR2 SYGVKD. The CDR3 is made up of 16 amino acids. The CDR3 spells CATLGGAWGSSYGYTF. The CDR3 DNA sequence: TGTGCCACCTTGGGGGGGGCATGGGGTTCGAGCTATGGCTACACCTTC.

This clonotype occurred many times. The chain couples TRBV29-1 to TRBJ2-7; D might be TRBD1 (5 bases). The CDR3 contains 14 residues. Trimming pared 4 bases from V and 2 bases from J, leaving 15 bases between. Looked up from germline, CDR1 is SQVTM and CDR2 is ANQGSEA. The DNA for the CDR3 is TGCAGCGTTGTCACCCTAGGGGTTGCCTACGAGCAGTACTTC. Translating it yields CSVVTLGVAYEQYF.

The chain employs TRBV19 and TRBJ1-4, with no clear D. The V gene's germline CDR1 is LNHDA and CDR2 SQIVND (reference sequence). The length of the CDR3 is 11 residues. Trimming cost V 8 bases and J 8 bases, with 9 bases left between them. CDR3 region: CASFGFEKLFF. The CDR3 DNA reads as TGTGCCAGTTTTGGTTTCGAAAAACTGTTTTTT.

This clonotype was seen many times. This rearrangement joins TRBV7-6 to TRBJ1-2; D gene ambiguous. CDR1 is SGHVS and CDR2 is FNYEAQ in the germline V gene. The CDR3 has 13 amino acids. V lost 1 base and J lost 3, with 6 bases in between. The chain's CDR3 is CASSLGVYYGYTF. The CDR3 coding sequence is TGTGCCAGCAGCTTAGGGGTCTACTATGGCTACACCTTC.

This clonotype was observed many times. The rearrangement uses TRBV5-1 and TRBJ2-1; D is perhaps TRBD1 (7 bases). This CDR3 spans 14 amino acids. Germline lookup yields CDR1 SGHRS and CDR2 YFSETQ. V was pared by 0 bases and J by 6 bases, with 10 bases between. The CDR3 spells CASSLGQGGNEQFF. CDR3 nucleotide sequence: TGCGCCAGCAGCTTGGGGCAGGGGGGCAATGAGCAGTTCTTC.

At least ten counts were recorded for this clonotype. In DNA, the CDR3 is TGCGCCAGCAGCACCCGACTGGGGGCTGAAGCTTTCTTT. Its translation: CASSTRLGAEAFF. The chain couples TRBV5-1 to TRBJ1-1, with D tentatively TRBD1 (5 bases). The germline V and J ends were trimmed by 4 bases and 6 bases, with 13 bases remaining between them. The CDR3 is 13 residues long. CDR1 and CDR2 from the germline V gene are SGHRS and YFSETQ.